This T cell receptor (beta chain) was captured by sequencing in a study of T cells in Graves' hyperthyroidism and ophthalmopathy. As for the study in general: Peripheral blood draws took place at initial diagnosis, ahead of any treatment. Study outcomes and limitations: The model's output predicted ophthalmopathy at a median of around 6.9 months prior to onset. A model built on 13 V-J features separated ophthalmopathy from stable hyperthyroidism.

To note about this clonotype: The antigen is not known.

The CDR3 runs to 17 residues. Losses at the gene ends were 1 base for V and 3 bases for J; bases not matched to a gene: 9. Looked up from germline, CDR1 is LNHDA and CDR2 is SQIVND (reference sequence). Patients with uncontrolled infections, other autoimmune diseases, pregnancy or lactation were excluded. TCR beta CDR3 sequences were amplified from RNA transcripts. An initial round of RT-PCR targeting the TCR CDR3 relied on the HTBI primer set. A single record per CDR3 protein comes from TCRdb applying MiXCR to the multiplex PCR reads. This repertoire shows about 840,000 distinct CDR3 sequences, more than 30% found once; its top ten account for about 8.9%.

The chain joins TRBV19 to TRBJ1-1, with 9 bases fitting TRBD1. Sequenced sample: blood. The TCR originated in a man aged 18 to 30 with Graves' hyperthyroidism. The CDR3 DNA follows: TGTGCCAGTAGTATAGGGAGCACACAGGGGGCGGACACTGAAGCTTTCTTT. This gives the protein CASSIGSTQGADTEAFF.